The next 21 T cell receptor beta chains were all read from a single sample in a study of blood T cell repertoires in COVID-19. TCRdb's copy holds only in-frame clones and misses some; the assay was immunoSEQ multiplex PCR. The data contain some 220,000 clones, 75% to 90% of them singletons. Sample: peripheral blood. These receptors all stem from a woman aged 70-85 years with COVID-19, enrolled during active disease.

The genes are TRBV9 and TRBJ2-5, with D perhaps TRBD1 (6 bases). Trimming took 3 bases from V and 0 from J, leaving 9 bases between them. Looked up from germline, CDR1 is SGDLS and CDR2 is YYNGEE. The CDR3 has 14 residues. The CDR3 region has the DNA TGTGCCAGCAGCGCAAGACAGGACCAAGAGACCCAGTACTTC. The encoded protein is CASSARQDQETQYF.

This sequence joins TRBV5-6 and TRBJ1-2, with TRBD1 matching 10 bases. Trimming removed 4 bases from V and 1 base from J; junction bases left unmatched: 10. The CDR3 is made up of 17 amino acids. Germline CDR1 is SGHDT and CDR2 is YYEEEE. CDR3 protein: CASSPDLGTGDNYGYTF. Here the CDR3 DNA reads TGTGCCAGCAGCCCCGATCTAGGGACAGGGGATAACTATGGCTACACCTTC.

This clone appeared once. The CDR3 DNA is TGCAGCGTTGGGGAGGACCAACGACGTACTGAAGCTTTCTTT. Protein product: CSVGEDQRRTEAFF. This chain uses TRBV29-1 with TRBJ1-1, with D hard to call. The CDR3 extends over 14 amino acids. The germline V gene encodes CDR1 SQVTM and CDR2 ANQGSEA. V gave up 4 bases and J gave up 5 bases, with 17 bases separating them.

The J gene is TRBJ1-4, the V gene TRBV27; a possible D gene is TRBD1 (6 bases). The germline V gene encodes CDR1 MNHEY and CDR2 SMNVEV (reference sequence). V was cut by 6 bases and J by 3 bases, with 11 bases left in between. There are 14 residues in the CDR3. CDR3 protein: CASSRQAPNEKLFF. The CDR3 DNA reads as TGTGCCAGCAGCCGACAGGCACCTAATGAAAAACTGTTTTTT.

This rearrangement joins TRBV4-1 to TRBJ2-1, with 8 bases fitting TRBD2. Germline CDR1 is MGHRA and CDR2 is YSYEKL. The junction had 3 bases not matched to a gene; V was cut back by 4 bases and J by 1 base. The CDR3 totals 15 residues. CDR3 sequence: CASSPRLASYNEQFF. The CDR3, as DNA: TGCGCCAGCAGCCCGCGACTAGCGTCCTACAATGAGCAGTTCTTC.

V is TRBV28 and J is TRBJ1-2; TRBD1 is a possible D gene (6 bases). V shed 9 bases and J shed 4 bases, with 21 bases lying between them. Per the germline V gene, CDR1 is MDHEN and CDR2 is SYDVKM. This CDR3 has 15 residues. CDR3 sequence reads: CASSLRRGGLYGYTF. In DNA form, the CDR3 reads TGTGCCAGTTCCCTGAGGCGGGGGGGCCTCTATGGCTACACCTTC.

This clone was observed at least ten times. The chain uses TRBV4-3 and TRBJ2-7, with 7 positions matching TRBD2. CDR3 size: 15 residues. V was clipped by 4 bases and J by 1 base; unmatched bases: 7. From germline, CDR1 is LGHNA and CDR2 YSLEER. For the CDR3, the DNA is TGCGCCAGCAGCCTCAGCAAAGCGGGATCCTACGAGCAGTACTTC. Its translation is CASSLSKAGSYEQYF.

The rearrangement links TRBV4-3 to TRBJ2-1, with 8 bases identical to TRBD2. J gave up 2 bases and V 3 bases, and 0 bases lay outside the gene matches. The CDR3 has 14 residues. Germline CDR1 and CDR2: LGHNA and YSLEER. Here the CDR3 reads CASSQGLAYNEQFF. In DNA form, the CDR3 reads TGCGCCAGCAGCCAGGGACTAGCCTACAATGAGCAGTTCTTC.

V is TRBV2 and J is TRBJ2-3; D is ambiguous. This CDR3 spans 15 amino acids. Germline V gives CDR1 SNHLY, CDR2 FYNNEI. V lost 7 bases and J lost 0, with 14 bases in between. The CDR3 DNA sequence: TGTGCCAGCAACCCAGACACTTCTAGCACAGATACGCAGTATTTT. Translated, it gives CASNPDTSSTDTQYF.

DNA for the CDR3: TGCGCCAGCAGCGGGCGGACAGGGGCCACCGGGGAGCTGTTTTTT. Its protein is CASSGRTGATGELFF. The J gene is TRBJ2-2, the V gene TRBV5-1, with TRBD1 identical over 9 bases. V dropped 4 bases and J dropped 4; count of bases not matched to a gene: 5. Per the germline V gene, CDR1 is SGHRS and CDR2 is YFSETQ. CDR3 length equals 15 residues.

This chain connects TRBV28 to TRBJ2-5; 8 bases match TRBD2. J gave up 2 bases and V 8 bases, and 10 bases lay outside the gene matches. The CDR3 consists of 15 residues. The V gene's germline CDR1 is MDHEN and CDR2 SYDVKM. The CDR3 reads CASVPGLGLQETQYF. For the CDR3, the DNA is TGTGCCAGCGTTCCGGGACTAGGACTTCAAGAGACCCAGTACTTC.

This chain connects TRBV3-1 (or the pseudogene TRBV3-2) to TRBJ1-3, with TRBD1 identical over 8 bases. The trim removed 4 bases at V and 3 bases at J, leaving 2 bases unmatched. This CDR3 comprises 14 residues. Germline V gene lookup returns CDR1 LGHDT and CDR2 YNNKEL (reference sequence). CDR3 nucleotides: TGTGCCAGCAGCCTTGGACAGGGTGGAAACACCATATATTTT. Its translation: CASSLGQGGNTIYF.

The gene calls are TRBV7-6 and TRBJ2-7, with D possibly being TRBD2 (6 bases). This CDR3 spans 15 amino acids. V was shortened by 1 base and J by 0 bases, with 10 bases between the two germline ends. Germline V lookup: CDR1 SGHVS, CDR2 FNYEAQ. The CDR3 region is CASSLGAGSSYEQYF. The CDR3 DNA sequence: TGTGCCAGCAGCTTAGGGGCGGGAAGCTCCTACGAGCAGTACTTC.

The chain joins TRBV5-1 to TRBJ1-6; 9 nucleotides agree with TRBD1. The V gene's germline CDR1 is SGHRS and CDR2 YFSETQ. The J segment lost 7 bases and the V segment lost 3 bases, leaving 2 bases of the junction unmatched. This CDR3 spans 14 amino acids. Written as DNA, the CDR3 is TGCGCCAGCAGCTCCGGGACAGGGAATTCACCCCTCCACTTT. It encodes CASSSGTGNSPLHF.

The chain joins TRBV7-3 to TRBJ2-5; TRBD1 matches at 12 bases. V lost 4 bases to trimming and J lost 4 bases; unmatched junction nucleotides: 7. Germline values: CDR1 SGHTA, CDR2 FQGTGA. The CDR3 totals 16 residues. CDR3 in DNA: TGTGCCAGCAGCTCTGGGACAGGGGGCATAGGAGAGACCCAGTACTTC. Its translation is CASSSGTGGIGETQYF.

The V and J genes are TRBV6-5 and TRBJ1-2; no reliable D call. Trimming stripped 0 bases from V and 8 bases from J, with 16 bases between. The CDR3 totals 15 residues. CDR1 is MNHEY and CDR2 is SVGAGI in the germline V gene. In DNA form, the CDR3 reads TGTGCCAGCAGTTACTCACCGACGGAGAGTTGGGGCTACACCTTC. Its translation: CASSYSPTESWGYTF.

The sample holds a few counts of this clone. The CDR3 is CASSLNLMRQGTEAFF. The CDR3 nucleotides are TGCGCCAGCAGCTTGAATCTAATGCGACAGGGGACTGAAGCTTTCTTT. The rearrangement joins TRBV5-1 to TRBJ1-1; 8 bases are a match to TRBD1. The germline CDR1 and CDR2 sequences are SGHRS and YFSETQ. This CDR3 comprises 16 residues. With V trimmed by 1 base and J by 5 bases, 10 bases remained unmatched. Variable domain in full (rest from reference TRBV5-1 and TRBJ1-1): KAGVTQTPRYLIKTRGQQVTLSCSPISGHRSVSWYQQTPGQGLQFLFEYFSETQRNKGNFPGRFSGRQFSNSRSEMNVSTLELGDSALYLCASSLNLMRQGTEAFFGQGTRLTVV.

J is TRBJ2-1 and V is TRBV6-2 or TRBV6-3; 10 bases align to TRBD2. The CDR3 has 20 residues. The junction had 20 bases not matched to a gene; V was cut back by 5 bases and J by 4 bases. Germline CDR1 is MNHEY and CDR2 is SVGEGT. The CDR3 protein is CASSGPPRGGTSGKYNEQFF. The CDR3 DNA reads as TGTGCCAGCAGTGGCCCCCCCCGGGGGGGAACTAGCGGGAAGTACAATGAGCAGTTCTTC.

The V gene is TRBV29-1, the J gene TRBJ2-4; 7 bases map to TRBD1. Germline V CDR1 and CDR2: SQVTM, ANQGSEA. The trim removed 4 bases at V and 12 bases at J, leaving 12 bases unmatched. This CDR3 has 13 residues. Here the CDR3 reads CSVGTTGDGTQYF. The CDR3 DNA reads TGCAGCGTTGGTACAACAGGGGACGGAACTCAGTACTTC.

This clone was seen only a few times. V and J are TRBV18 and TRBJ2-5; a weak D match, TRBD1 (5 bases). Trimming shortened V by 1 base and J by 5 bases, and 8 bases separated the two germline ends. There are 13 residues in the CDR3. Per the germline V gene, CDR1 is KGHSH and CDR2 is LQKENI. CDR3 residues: CASSPRQLETQYF. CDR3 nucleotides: TGTGCCAGCTCACCACGACAGTTGGAGACCCAGTACTTC.

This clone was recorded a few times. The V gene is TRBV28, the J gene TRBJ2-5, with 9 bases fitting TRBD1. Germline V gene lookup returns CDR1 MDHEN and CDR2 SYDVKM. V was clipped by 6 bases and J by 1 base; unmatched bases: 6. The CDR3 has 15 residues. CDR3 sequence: CASRDPGQGQETQYF. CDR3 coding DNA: TGTGCCAGCAGGGACCCGGGACAGGGCCAAGAGACCCAGTACTTC.